Here is one T cell receptor (beta chain) with its context. Its matching antigen is unknown. The junction departs from the called germline gene at one end, perhaps through a read error. Germline CDR1 reads MGHRA; CDR2 reads YSYEKL. This CDR3 comprises 15 residues. These data belong to a study of cytomegalovirus exposure and HLA in healthy donors. About the study: Among the roughly 370 genotyped donors, over 70% were placed in the Caucasian-associated ancestry cluster. General study findings and limits: Accurate prediction of HLA-A and HLA-B alleles (for most subjects) was reportedly achieved from TCR beta sequences.

With 60 Vbeta and 13 Jbeta primers, the PCR was carried out. Clones were read by immunoSEQ multiplex PCR, and TCRdb kept only the in-frame ones, dropping some. The sample yields about 80,000 clones, roughly 80% seen once. Sequencing was performed on PBMCs. This chain uses TRBV4-1 with TRBJ2-1; tentatively, D is TRBD2 (5 bases). This clonotype originated in a woman aged 40 to 55 in good health and CMV-seropositive. CDR3 amino acids: CASSQDLVLGSGWLF. As DNA, the CDR3 is TGCGCCAGCAGCCAAGATTTGGTGTTGGGGAGTGGTTGGCTCTTC.